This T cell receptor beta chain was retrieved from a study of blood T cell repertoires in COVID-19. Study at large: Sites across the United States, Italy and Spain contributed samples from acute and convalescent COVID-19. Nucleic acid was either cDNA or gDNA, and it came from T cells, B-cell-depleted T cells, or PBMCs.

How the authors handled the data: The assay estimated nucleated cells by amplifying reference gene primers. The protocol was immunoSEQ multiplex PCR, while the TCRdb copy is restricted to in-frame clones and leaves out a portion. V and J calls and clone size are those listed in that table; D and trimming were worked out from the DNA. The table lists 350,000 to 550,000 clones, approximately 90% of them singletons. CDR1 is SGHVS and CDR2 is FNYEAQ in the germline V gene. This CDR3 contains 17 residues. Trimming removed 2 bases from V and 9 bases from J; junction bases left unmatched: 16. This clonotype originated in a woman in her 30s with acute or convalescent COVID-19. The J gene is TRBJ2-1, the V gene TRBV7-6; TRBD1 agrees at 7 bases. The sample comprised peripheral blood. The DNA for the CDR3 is TGTGCCAGCAGCTTATCGGTCAGGGCAGGGGGTAGGGGTGAGCAGTTCTTC. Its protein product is CASSLSVRAGGRGEQFF.